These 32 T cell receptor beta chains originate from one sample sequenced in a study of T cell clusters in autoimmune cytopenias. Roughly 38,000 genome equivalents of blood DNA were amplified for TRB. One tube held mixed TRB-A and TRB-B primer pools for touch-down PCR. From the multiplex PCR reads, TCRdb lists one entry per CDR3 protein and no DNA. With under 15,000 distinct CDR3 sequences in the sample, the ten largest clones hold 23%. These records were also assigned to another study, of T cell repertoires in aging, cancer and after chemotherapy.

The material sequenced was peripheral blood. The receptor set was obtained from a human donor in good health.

The CDR3 loop is CAWKSTLGIGEQYF. The rearrangement uses TRBV30 and TRBJ2-7; TCRdb proposes TRBD1, but this gene call is untestable without DNA. Germline V gene sequence: CDR1 GTSNPN, CDR2 SVGIG (reference sequence). The CDR3 extends over 14 amino acids.

The CDR3 sequence: CASSYGRGGGSPLHF. The chain employs TRBV6-5 and TRBJ1-6; TCRdb indicates TRBD1, and absent DNA this call remains unverified. Germline V gene sequence: CDR1 MNHEY, CDR2 SVGAGI. This CDR3 has 15 amino acids.

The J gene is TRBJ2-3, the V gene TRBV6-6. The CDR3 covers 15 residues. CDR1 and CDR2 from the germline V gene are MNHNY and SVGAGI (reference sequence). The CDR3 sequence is CASGYSTGRTDTQYF.

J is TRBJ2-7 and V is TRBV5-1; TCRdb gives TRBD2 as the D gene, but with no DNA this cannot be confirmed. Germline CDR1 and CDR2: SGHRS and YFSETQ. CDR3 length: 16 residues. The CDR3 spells CASSLSSGGASYEQYF.

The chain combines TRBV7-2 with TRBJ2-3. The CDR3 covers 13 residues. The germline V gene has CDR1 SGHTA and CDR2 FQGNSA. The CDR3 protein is CASSKPQSDTQYF.

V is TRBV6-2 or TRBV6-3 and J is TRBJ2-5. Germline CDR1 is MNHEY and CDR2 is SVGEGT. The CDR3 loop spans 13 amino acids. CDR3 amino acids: CASSYGYAETQYF.

The CDR3 loop reads CATSVQGAGYEQFF. V usage is TRBV15 and J usage is TRBJ2-1; TCRdb's D gene call, TRBD1, goes unchecked for lack of DNA. CDR3 length equals 14 residues. Germline CDR1 and CDR2: LNHNV and YYDKDF (reference sequence).

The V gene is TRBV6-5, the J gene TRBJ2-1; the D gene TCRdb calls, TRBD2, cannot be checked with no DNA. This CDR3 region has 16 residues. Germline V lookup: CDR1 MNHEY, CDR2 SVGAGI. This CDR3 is CASSPVAGVIYNEQFF.

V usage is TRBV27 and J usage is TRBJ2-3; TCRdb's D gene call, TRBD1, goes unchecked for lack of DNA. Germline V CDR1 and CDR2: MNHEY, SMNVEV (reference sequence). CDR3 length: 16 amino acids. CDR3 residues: CASTNEAGTGSDTQYF.

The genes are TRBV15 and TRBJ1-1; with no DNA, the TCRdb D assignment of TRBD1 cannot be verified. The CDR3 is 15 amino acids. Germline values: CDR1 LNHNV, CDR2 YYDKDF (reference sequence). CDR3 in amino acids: CATSRDRGQGFEAFF.

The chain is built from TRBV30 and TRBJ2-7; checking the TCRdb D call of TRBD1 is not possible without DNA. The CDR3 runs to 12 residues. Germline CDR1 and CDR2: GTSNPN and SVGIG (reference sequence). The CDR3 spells CAWSLGGLEQYF.

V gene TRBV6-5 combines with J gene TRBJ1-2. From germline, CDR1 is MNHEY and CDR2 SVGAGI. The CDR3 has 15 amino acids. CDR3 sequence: CASSYRQSGKYGYTF.

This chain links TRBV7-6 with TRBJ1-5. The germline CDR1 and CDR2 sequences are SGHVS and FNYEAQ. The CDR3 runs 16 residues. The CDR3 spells CASSLEAGEFNQPQHF.

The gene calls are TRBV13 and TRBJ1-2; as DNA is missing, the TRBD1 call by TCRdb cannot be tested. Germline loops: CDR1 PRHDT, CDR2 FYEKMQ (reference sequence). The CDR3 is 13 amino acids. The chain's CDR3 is CASSPDRVYGYTF. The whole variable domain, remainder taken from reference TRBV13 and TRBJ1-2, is AAGVIQSPRHLIKEKRETATLKCYPIPRHDTVYWYQQGPGQDPQFLISFYEKMQSDKGSIPDRFSAQQFSDYHSELNMSSLELGDSALYFCASSPDRVYGYTFGSGTRLTVV.

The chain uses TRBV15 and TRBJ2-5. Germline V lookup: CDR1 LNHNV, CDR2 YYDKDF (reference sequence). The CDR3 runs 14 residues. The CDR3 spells CATSRGLFQETQYF. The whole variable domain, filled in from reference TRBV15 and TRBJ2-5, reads DAMVIQNPRYQVTQFGKPVTLSCSQTLNHNVMYWYQQKSSQAPKLLFHYYDKDFNNEADTPDNFQSRRPNTSFCFLDIRSPGLGDTAMYLCATSRGLFQETQYFGPGTRLLVL.

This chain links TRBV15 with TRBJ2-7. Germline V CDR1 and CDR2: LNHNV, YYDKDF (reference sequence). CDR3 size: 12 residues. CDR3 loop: CATSRDSYEQYF.

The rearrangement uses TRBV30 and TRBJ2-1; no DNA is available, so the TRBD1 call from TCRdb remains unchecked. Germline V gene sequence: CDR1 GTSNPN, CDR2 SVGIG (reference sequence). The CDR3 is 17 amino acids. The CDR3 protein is CAWRPTQGLLSYNEQFF.

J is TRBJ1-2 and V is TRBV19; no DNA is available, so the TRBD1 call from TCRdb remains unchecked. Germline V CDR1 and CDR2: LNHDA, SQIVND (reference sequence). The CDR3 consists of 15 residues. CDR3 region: CASSSWDPSNYGYTF.

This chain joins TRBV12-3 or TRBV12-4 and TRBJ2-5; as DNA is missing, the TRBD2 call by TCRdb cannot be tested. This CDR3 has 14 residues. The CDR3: CASSPNMRGETQYF.

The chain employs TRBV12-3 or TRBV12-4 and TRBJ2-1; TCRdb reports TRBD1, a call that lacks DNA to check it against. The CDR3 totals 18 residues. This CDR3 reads CASSLVGRVGSSYNEQFF.

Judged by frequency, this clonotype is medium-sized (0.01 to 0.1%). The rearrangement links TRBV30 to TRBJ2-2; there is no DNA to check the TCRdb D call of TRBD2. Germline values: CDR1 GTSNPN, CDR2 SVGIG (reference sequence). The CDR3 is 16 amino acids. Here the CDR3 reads CAWSGLAGIRSGELFF.

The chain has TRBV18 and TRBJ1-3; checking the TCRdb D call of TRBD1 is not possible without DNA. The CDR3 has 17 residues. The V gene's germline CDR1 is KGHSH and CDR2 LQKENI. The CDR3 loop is CASSPRGTGYSGNTIYF. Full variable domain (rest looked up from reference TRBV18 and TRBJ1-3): NAGVMQNPRHLVRRRGQEARLRCSPMKGHSHVYWYRQLPEEGLKFMVYLQKENIIDESGMPKERFSAEFPKEGPSILRIQQVVRGDSAAYFCASSPRGTGYSGNTIYFGEGSWLTVV.

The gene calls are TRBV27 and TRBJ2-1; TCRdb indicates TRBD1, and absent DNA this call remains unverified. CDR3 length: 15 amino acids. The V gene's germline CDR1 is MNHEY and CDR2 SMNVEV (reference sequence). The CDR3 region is CASTIRDPSYNEQFF.

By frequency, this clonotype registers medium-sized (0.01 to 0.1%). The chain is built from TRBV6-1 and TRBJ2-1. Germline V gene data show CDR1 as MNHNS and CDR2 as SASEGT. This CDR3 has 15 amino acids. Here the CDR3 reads CASTEIGRSYNEQFF.

The CDR3 loop is CASSPRGTGELFF. V and J are TRBV5-4 and TRBJ2-2; TCRdb's D gene call, TRBD1, goes unchecked for lack of DNA. The CDR3 sequence is 13 residues long. The germline V gene has CDR1 SGHNT and CDR2 YYREEE (reference sequence).

Here the CDR3 reads CASSEIRYGYTF. V is TRBV6-1 and J is TRBJ1-2. There are 12 residues in the CDR3. Germline CDR1 reads MNHNS; CDR2 reads SASEGT.

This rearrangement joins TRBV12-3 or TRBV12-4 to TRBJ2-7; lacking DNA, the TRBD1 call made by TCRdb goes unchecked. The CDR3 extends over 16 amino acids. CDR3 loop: CASSPRTGPSSYEQYF.

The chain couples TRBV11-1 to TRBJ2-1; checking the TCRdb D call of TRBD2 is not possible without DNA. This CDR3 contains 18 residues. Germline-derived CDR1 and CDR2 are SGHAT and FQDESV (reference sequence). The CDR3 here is CASSLAMDVAGGLSEQFF.

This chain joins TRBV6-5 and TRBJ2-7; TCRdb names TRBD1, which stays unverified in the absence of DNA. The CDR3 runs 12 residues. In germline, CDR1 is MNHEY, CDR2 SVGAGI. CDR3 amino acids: CASSYSGGEQYF.

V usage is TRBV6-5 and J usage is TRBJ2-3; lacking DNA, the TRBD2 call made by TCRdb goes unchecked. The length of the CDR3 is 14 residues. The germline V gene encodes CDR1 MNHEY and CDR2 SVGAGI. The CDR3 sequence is CASSNSGGPDTQYF.

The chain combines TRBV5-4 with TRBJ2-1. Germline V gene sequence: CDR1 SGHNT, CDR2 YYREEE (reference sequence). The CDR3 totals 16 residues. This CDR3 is CASSLDMTKAYNEQFF.

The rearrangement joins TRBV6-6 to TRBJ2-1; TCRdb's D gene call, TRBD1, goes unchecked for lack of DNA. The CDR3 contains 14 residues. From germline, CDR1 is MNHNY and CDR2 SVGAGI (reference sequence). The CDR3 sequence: CASILTGGGSEQFF.